The 24 T cell receptor beta chains reported below all come from one sample, sequenced in a study of lymphopenia after photon versus proton radiotherapy. Clones were read by immunoSEQ multiplex PCR, and TCRdb kept only the in-frame ones, dropping some. The table has roughly 32,000 clones, around 94% seen once. The sample in question was peripheral blood, obtained from a patient treated with photon-based radiotherapy. These receptors were taken from a woman in her fifties or sixties with cholangiocarcinoma.

The V call is TRBV7-9, the J call TRBJ2-7, with no clear D. There are 18 residues in the CDR3. Germline lookup yields CDR1 SEHNR and CDR2 FQNEAQ (reference sequence). The V and J ends lost 2 bases and 0 bases respectively, with 20 bases between them. The CDR3 loop reads CASSLMGKGPSLSYEQYF. CDR3 DNA: TGTGCCAGCAGCTTAATGGGAAAGGGCCCTTCGCTCTCCTACGAGCAGTACTTC.

The rearrangement joins TRBV5-1 to TRBJ2-1; 7 nucleotides line up with TRBD2. Trimming took 3 bases from V and 3 from J; bases not matched to a gene: 12. Looked up from germline, CDR1 is SGHRS and CDR2 is YFSETQ. The CDR3 length is 17 residues. The CDR3 bases are TGCGCCAGCAGCTGGACTTCCGGGACTACCGTCTACAATGAGCAGTTCTTC. It encodes CASSWTSGTTVYNEQFF.

J is TRBJ2-7 and V is TRBV6-1; D is uncertain. This CDR3 has 14 amino acids. Germline CDR1 reads MNHNS; CDR2 reads SASEGT. Trimming stripped 4 bases from V and 2 bases from J, with 12 bases between. In DNA, the CDR3 is TGTGCCAGCAGTGTCGAAAGGGTACCCTACGAGCAGTACTTC. It yields the protein CASSVERVPYEQYF.

The chain is built from TRBV7-2 and TRBJ2-4, with 7 bases aligning to TRBD1. Germline CDR1 reads SGHTA; CDR2 reads FQGNSA. V dropped 4 bases and J dropped 1; count of bases not matched to a gene: 16. This CDR3 is built from 19 residues. CDR3 sequence (DNA): TGTGCCAGCAGCTCCAGAAATTACAGGGGTATGGGGGCCAAAAACATTCAGTACTTC. Translation gives CASSSRNYRGMGAKNIQYF.

This sequence joins TRBV2 and TRBJ2-1; D is uncertain. CDR1 is SNHLY and CDR2 is FYNNEI in the germline V gene. V gave up 4 bases and J gave up 7 bases, with 5 bases separating them. The CDR3 runs to 11 residues. The chain's CDR3 is CASSVMNEQFF. The CDR3 DNA is TGTGCCAGCAGTGTTATGAATGAGCAGTTCTTC.

V usage is TRBV7-8 and J usage is TRBJ2-7; 7 nucleotides align to TRBD2. In germline, CDR1 is SGHVS, CDR2 FQNEAQ. This CDR3 is 15 amino acids long. V was pared by 6 bases and J by 0 bases, with 8 bases of the junction left unmatched. CDR3 sequence: CASSSVRDYSYEQYF. The CDR3 DNA sequence: TGTGCCAGCAGTTCCGTCCGGGACTACTCCTACGAGCAGTACTTC.

The chain joins TRBV11-3 to TRBJ2-5; 15 bases match TRBD2. V shed 0 bases and J 6 bases; nucleotides not matched to a gene: 8. This CDR3 has 18 amino acids. The germline V gene encodes CDR1 SGHNT and CDR2 YENEEA. The CDR3 coding sequence is TGTGCCAGCAGCTTAGATCCCGGACTAGCGGGGGGGGCGCAGACCCAGTACTTC. It is translated as CASSLDPGLAGGAQTQYF.

The chain recombines TRBV4-3 with TRBJ2-4; D not resolved. Trimming left V 0 bases short and J 0 bases short, with 18 bases between. The CDR3 is 19 amino acids. Per the germline V gene, CDR1 is LGHNA and CDR2 is YSLEER. The CDR3 here is CASSQDAQVQILAKNIQYF. In nucleotides, the CDR3 is TGCGCCAGCAGCCAAGATGCGCAGGTCCAGATCCTAGCCAAAAACATTCAGTACTTC.

The rearrangement links TRBV5-1 to TRBJ1-4, with D possibly TRBD1 on 5 matching bases. This CDR3 region has 14 residues. Between the trimmed V and J ends, which lost 1 base and 8 bases, there was a span of 12 bases. Germline loops: CDR1 SGHRS, CDR2 YFSETQ. The CDR3 region has the DNA TGCGCCAGCAGCTTGTGGTCAGGGATCGAAAAACTGTTTTTT. Translated: CASSLWSGIEKLFF.

The genes are TRBV5-6 and TRBJ1-1; no reliable D call. CDR1 and CDR2 from the germline V gene are SGHDT and YYEEEE. The CDR3 runs 13 residues. V was shortened by 0 bases and J by 5 bases, with 8 bases between the two germline ends. The CDR3 sequence is CASSLALETEAFF. The CDR3 nucleotides are TGTGCCAGCAGCTTGGCCTTGGAAACTGAAGCTTTCTTT.

V usage is TRBV5-1 and J usage is TRBJ1-1; TRBD1 agrees at 9 bases. The CDR3 spans 15 residues. V trimming: 0 bases; J trimming: 2 bases; junction bases outside the gene matches: 2. The germline V gene has CDR1 SGHRS and CDR2 YFSETQ. Here the CDR3 reads CASSLGDRENTEAFF. The CDR3 DNA follows: TGCGCCAGCAGCTTGGGGGACAGGGAAAACACTGAAGCTTTCTTT.

The chain joins TRBV19 to TRBJ2-1; no clear D gene. CDR1 LNHDA and CDR2 SQIVND come from the germline V gene (reference sequence). This CDR3 has 14 amino acids. With 5 bases removed from V and 0 bases from J, the gap between germline ends came to 8 bases. In nucleotides, the CDR3 is TGTGCCAGTAGTGGCGGAAACTCCTACAATGAGCAGTTCTTC. Its translation is CASSGGNSYNEQFF.

The chain couples TRBV7-6 to TRBJ1-2; possibly TRBD1 for D (5 bases). The germline V gene encodes CDR1 SGHVS and CDR2 FNYEAQ. Trimming removed 4 bases from V and 5 bases from J, with 11 bases in between. The CDR3 sequence is 13 residues long. The CDR3 DNA reads TGTGCCAGCAGCTACCCGGGGGGTTATGGCTACACCTTC. Translation gives CASSYPGGYGYTF.

The chain recombines TRBV29-1 with TRBJ1-2; 8 bases line up with TRBD1. CDR3 length: 13 residues. Germline V lookup: CDR1 SQVTM, CDR2 ANQGSEA. J gave up 3 bases and V 7 bases, and 7 bases lay outside the gene matches. This CDR3 reads CSAGQGLDYGYTF. The CDR3 bases are TGCAGCGCCGGACAGGGATTAGACTATGGCTACACCTTC. Filled out from reference TRBV29-1 and TRBJ1-2, the complete variable domain reads SAVISQKPSRDICQRGTSLTIQCQVDSQVTMMFWYRQQPGQSLTLIATANQGSEATYESGFVIDKFPISRPNLTFSTLTVSNMSPEDSSIYLCSAGQGLDYGYTFGSGTRLTVV.

The chain couples TRBV6-1 to TRBJ1-6, with no clear D. The V and J ends lost 4 bases and 6 bases respectively, with 13 bases between them. Germline CDR1 reads MNHNS; CDR2 reads SASEGT. The CDR3 loop spans 15 amino acids. The chain's CDR3 is CASSGSKGINSPLHF. The CDR3, as DNA: TGTGCCAGCAGTGGGTCGAAAGGGATTAATTCACCCCTCCACTTT.

A single count supports this clone. This sequence joins TRBV19 and TRBJ1-1; D call uncertain. The CDR3 sequence is 16 residues long. Germline V CDR1 and CDR2: LNHDA, SQIVND (reference sequence). The V gene lost 3 bases and the J gene lost 0 bases, with 14 bases spanning the gap. Here the CDR3 DNA reads TGTGCCAGTAGTATCGGGAGGAACCTTATGAACACTGAAGCTTTCTTT. Its protein is CASSIGRNLMNTEAFF.

The rearrangement links TRBV7-9 to TRBJ1-4, with D uncertain. V gave up 0 bases and J gave up 8 bases, with 7 bases separating them. Per germline, CDR1 SEHNR and CDR2 FQNEAQ (reference sequence). This CDR3 region has 13 residues. Written as DNA, the CDR3 is TGTGCCAGCAGCTTAGCGCGAGGAGAAAAACTGTTTTTT. This gives the protein CASSLARGEKLFF.

CDR3 bases: TGTGCCAGCAGCTTAGCTGGTAGGGAGAACACTGAAGCTTTCTTT. Translating it yields CASSLAGRENTEAFF. This chain connects TRBV7-9 to TRBJ1-1; D is uncertain. CDR3 length equals 15 residues. The germline V gene encodes CDR1 SEHNR and CDR2 FQNEAQ (reference sequence). V gave up 0 bases and J gave up 1 base, with 9 bases separating them. The full variable domain, its missing parts supplied by reference TRBV7-9 and TRBJ1-1, is DTGVSQNPRHKITKRGQNVTFRCDPISEHNRLYWYRQTLGQGPEFLTYFQNEAQLEKSRLLSDRFSAERPKGSFSTLEIQRTEQGDSAMYLCASSLAGRENTEAFFGQGTRLTVV.

The chain uses TRBV5-6 and TRBJ1-3; maybe TRBD1 (6 bases). V lost 3 bases and J lost 2, with 21 bases in between. The CDR3 consists of 18 residues. Per the germline V gene, CDR1 is SGHDT and CDR2 is YYEEEE. The CDR3 is CASSWGGAGAYTGNTIYF. Written as DNA, the CDR3 is TGTGCCAGCAGCTGGGGCGGGGCAGGGGCTTATACTGGAAACACCATATATTTT. Using reference TRBV5-6 and TRBJ1-3 for the parts outside the CDR3, the full variable domain is DAGVTQSPTHLIKTRGQQVTLRCSPKSGHDTVSWYQQALGQGPQFIFQYYEEEERQRGNFPDRFSGHQFPNYSSELNVNALLLGDSALYLCASSWGGAGAYTGNTIYFGEGSWLTVV.

The CDR3 here is CASSPKTSGGNNEQFF. The CDR3 DNA is TGTGCCAGCTCACCTAAGACTAGCGGGGGGAACAATGAGCAGTTCTTC. The chain combines TRBV18 with TRBJ2-1; 13 bases map to TRBD2. V shed 3 bases and J 5 bases; nucleotides not matched to a gene: 4. Germline assignment: CDR1 KGHSH and CDR2 LQKENI. This CDR3 is 16 amino acids long.

V is TRBV29-1 and J is TRBJ1-1; D is possibly TRBD1 (5 bases). Per germline, CDR1 SQVTM and CDR2 ANQGSEA. Trimming took off 5 bases at V and 6 bases at J, with 10 bases between the two ends. The CDR3 has 11 amino acids. The CDR3 DNA reads as TGCAGCGTTTCAGGGTTCGCTGAAGCTTTCTTT. It translates to CSVSGFAEAFF.

This chain connects TRBV4-1 to TRBJ1-2; perhaps TRBD1 as D (6 bases). The CDR3 has 16 amino acids. Per germline, CDR1 MGHRA and CDR2 YSYEKL. The V end lost 0 bases, the J end lost 4 bases, and 15 bases lay between the germline ends. The CDR3 here is CASSQDYRDILYGYTF. The DNA for the CDR3 is TGCGCCAGCAGCCAAGATTATCGGGACATACTCTATGGCTACACCTTC.

This clone came up once. This chain links TRBV10-1 with TRBJ1-1; no definite D call. Germline values: CDR1 WNHNN, CDR2 SYGVQD (reference sequence). This CDR3 contains 12 residues. V gave up 3 bases and J gave up 4 bases, with 6 bases separating them. The CDR3 nucleotides read TGCGCCAGCAGTGATATAGGCACTGAAGCTTTCTTT. This encodes CASSDIGTEAFF.

The rearrangement joins TRBV28 to TRBJ1-6; the match to TRBD1 covers 7 bases. Germline V lookup: CDR1 MDHEN, CDR2 SYDVKM. Germline trimming cut 3 bases from V and 10 bases from J; bases unmatched to any gene: 12. The CDR3 sequence is 16 residues long. For the CDR3, the DNA is TGTGCCAGCAGTTTCCCCTTCGAGGGGGCTGAGTCACCCCTCCACTTT. It codes for CASSFPFEGAESPLHF.